This T cell receptor (beta chain) was identified during a study of blood T cells in healthy people across ages. Germline V gene sequence: CDR1 MNHEY, CDR2 SMNVEV (reference sequence). The CDR3 sequence is 14 residues long. Study-wide findings and caveats: Comparison with aged donors showed that long-lived donors had more naive CD4+ cells and higher diversity.

A sample-barcoded 5' primer and a J-beta primer mix were used in a second PCR of about 7 to 12 cycles. Using its own MiXCR run on the 5' RACE reads, TCRdb lists one record per CDR3 protein. The data contain about a million distinct CDR3 sequences, about 48% of them singletons. In the case of this clonotype: Antigen unknown. An end of the junction does not agree with germline; a read error may underlie this.

V and J are TRBV27 and TRBJ2-1, with no clear D. Input material: blood. The origin of this receptor is a man aged 30 to 45 in good health. CDR3 in amino acids: CASSPTPYYDEQFF. CDR3 coding DNA: TGTGCCAGCAGCCCGACACCATACTACGATGAGCAGTTCTTC.